These 28 T cell receptor beta chains were sequenced from one sample in a study of blood T cell repertoires in COVID-19. The assay was immunoSEQ multiplex PCR, and TCRdb's table has in-frame clones only and misses some. Here the sample spans 170,000 or so clones, around 87% being singletons. The source material was peripheral blood. All receptors come from a man aged 35 to 55 with active or convalescent COVID-19.

V is TRBV29-1 and J is TRBJ1-1, with TRBD1 as a possible D gene (5 bases). The germline V gene encodes CDR1 SQVTM and CDR2 ANQGSEA. The CDR3 runs to 12 residues. V was cut by 4 bases and J by 8 bases, with 14 bases left in between. The CDR3 nucleotides are TGCAGCGTTGGGCCAGGGCGTGCGGAAGCTTTCTTT. Translated, it gives CSVGPGRAEAFF.

This chain connects TRBV28 to TRBJ1-5; TRBD1 is a possible D gene (5 bases). V was pared by 7 bases and J by 4 bases, with 17 bases between. Germline CDR1 reads MDHEN; CDR2 reads SYDVKM. This CDR3 is 15 amino acids long. The CDR3 reads CASKVRWGVNQPQHF. Written as DNA, the CDR3 is TGTGCCAGCAAAGTTAGGTGGGGGGTAAATCAGCCCCAGCATTTT.

The chain is built from TRBV30 and TRBJ2-2, with 8 positions matching TRBD1. Germline V gene lookup returns CDR1 GTSNPN and CDR2 SVGIG (reference sequence). CDR3 size: 12 residues. The chain's CDR3 is CARDRRGGELFF. The CDR3 nucleotides are TGTGCGCGGGACAGGCGCGGCGGGGAGCTGTTTTTT.

The chain joins TRBV7-2 to TRBJ1-1; the D gene is possibly TRBD1 (6 bases). V lost 3 bases, J lost 7 bases, and 15 bases lay in between. The CDR3 has 14 amino acids. CDR1 and CDR2 (germline): SGHTA, FQGNSA. CDR3 residues: CASSLFQGLDEAFF. Here the CDR3 DNA reads TGTGCCAGCAGCTTGTTTCAGGGGTTGGATGAAGCTTTCTTT.

On this clone: At one end, the junction sequence differs from germline, possibly due to a read error. This chain connects TRBV7-7 to TRBJ2-2; TRBD2 aligns across 8 bases. Germline CDR1 is SSHAT and CDR2 is FNYEAQ (reference sequence). The CDR3 has 15 amino acids. The CDR3 here is CASSFLAGNTGELFF. For the CDR3, the DNA is TGTGCTAGCAGCTTCCTAGCGGGGAACACCGGGGAGCTGTTTTTT. The full variable domain, its missing parts supplied by reference TRBV7-7 and TRBJ2-2, is GAGVSQSPRYKVTKRGQDVTLRCDPISSHATLYWYQQALGQGPEFLTYFNYEAQPDKSGLPSDRFSAERPEGSISTLTIQRTEQRDSAMYRCASSFLAGNTGELFFGEGSRLTVL.

V usage is TRBV5-1 and J usage is TRBJ2-2; 8 positions agree with TRBD2. Germline V gene data show CDR1 as SGHRS and CDR2 as YFSETQ. J lost 6 bases, V lost 7 bases, and 5 bases had no gene match. This CDR3 has 13 amino acids. CDR3 DNA sequence: TGCGCCAGCGGGACTAGTCGGTCCGGGGAGCTGTTTTTT. Amino acids: CASGTSRSGELFF.

The chain has TRBV18 and TRBJ1-1, with D possibly being TRBD1 (6 bases). The CDR3 is made up of 14 amino acids. V was clipped by 5 bases and J by 6 bases, with 16 bases between them. CDR1 and CDR2 (germline): KGHSH, LQKENI. CDR3 amino acids: CASSVGQSVAEAFF. CDR3 DNA: TGTGCCAGCTCAGTCGGACAGTCGGTCGCTGAAGCTTTCTTT.

The rearrangement uses TRBV10-3 and TRBJ1-2; D unresolved. Looked up from germline, CDR1 is ENHRY and CDR2 is SYGVKD. Trimming took off 3 bases at V and 2 bases at J, with 13 bases between the two ends. This CDR3 is built from 15 residues. In nucleotides, the CDR3 is TGTGCCATCAGTGATGGTCCAAAACAGAACTATGGCTACACCTTC. Translated: CAISDGPKQNYGYTF.

This chain links TRBV30 with TRBJ2-2; D may be TRBD2 (5 bases). The CDR3 extends over 12 amino acids. Trimming removed 1 base at V and 6 bases at J, with 6 bases between. CDR1 and CDR2 (germline): GTSNPN, SVGIG (reference sequence). The CDR3 nucleotides are TGTGCCTGGAGTGGGGGAGCCGGGGAGCTGTTTTTT. It encodes CAWSGGAGELFF. Drawing the rest from reference TRBV30 and TRBJ2-2, the complete variable domain is SQTIHQWPATLVQPVGSPLSLECTVEGTSNPNLYWYRQAAGRGLQLLFYSVGIGQISSEVPQNLSASRPQDRQFILSSKKLLLSDSGFYLCAWSGGAGELFFGEGSRLTVL.

The CDR3 is CASSYVRARSPLHF. The DNA of the CDR3 is TGTGCCAGCAGTTACGTCAGGGCCAGGTCACCCCTCCACTTT. This rearrangement joins TRBV6-5 to TRBJ1-6; maybe TRBD1 (5 bases). This CDR3 comprises 14 residues. The V gene lost 2 bases and the J gene lost 10 bases, with 12 bases spanning the gap. Germline values: CDR1 MNHEY, CDR2 SVGAGI.

The chain couples TRBV7-9 to TRBJ1-1; D is ambiguous. The germline V gene encodes CDR1 SEHNR and CDR2 FQNEAQ (reference sequence). Trimming took 2 bases from V and 3 from J, leaving 16 bases between them. This CDR3 is built from 16 residues. The CDR3 loop reads CASSLSDAGSDTEAFF. CDR3 nucleotide sequence: TGTGCCAGCAGCTTAAGTGACGCAGGTTCGGACACTGAAGCTTTCTTT.

This clone was found once. The V gene is TRBV11-2, the J gene TRBJ1-1; possibly TRBD1 for D (5 bases). There are 15 residues in the CDR3. V shed 1 base and J shed 1 base, with 10 bases lying between them. CDR1 and CDR2 from the germline V gene are SGHAT and FQNNGV. This CDR3 reads CASSLGTQGNTEAFF. The CDR3 DNA reads TGTGCCAGCAGCTTAGGAACTCAGGGGAACACTGAAGCTTTCTTT. The complete variable domain, with remaining parts taken from reference TRBV11-2 and TRBJ1-1, reads EAGVAQSPRYKIIEKRQSVAFWCNPISGHATLYWYQQILGQGPKLLIQFQNNGVVDDSQLPKDRFSAERLKGVDSTLKIQPAKLEDSAVYLCASSLGTQGNTEAFFGQGTRLTVV.

CDR3 DNA: TGTGCCAGCAGGGGAGAGGGCGGGACCGGGGAGCTGTTTTTT. Protein: CASRGEGGTGELFF. The rearrangement uses TRBV2 and TRBJ2-2; D might be TRBD2 (5 bases). V was shortened by 6 bases and J by 5 bases, with 13 bases between the two germline ends. The CDR3 has 14 residues. Germline CDR1 SNHLY, CDR2 FYNNEI.

This chain uses TRBV7-8 with TRBJ1-5; D might be TRBD1 (5 bases). Germline CDR1 and CDR2: SGHVS and FQNEAQ. The CDR3 has 17 residues. V gave up 2 bases and J gave up 0 bases, with 14 bases separating them. The CDR3 sequence: CASSLMGGTYSNQPQHF. CDR3 bases: TGTGCCAGCAGCTTAATGGGGGGGACTTATAGCAATCAGCCCCAGCATTTT. Full variable domain (remainder filled in from reference TRBV7-8 and TRBJ1-5): GAGVSQSPRYKVAKRGQDVALRCDPISGHVSLFWYQQALGQGPEFLTYFQNEAQLDKSGLPSDRFFAERPEGSVSTLKIQRTQQEDSAVYLCASSLMGGTYSNQPQHFGDGTRLSIL.

Only one count was recorded for this clone. This chain joins TRBV7-2 and TRBJ2-5; 7 bases align to TRBD2. The CDR3 consists of 13 residues. Germline lookup yields CDR1 SGHTA and CDR2 FQGNSA. Losses at the gene ends were 6 bases for V and 2 bases for J; bases not matched to a gene: 3. CDR3 nucleotides: TGTGCCAGCAGGGGACTACCTCAAGAGACCCAGTACTTC. This encodes CASRGLPQETQYF. The entire variable domain, with the rest obtained from reference TRBV7-2 and TRBJ2-5, is as follows: GAGVSQSPSNKVTEKGKDVELRCDPISGHTALYWYRQSLGQGLEFLIYFQGNSAPDKSGLPSDRFSAERTGGSVSTLTIQRTQQEDSAVYLCASRGLPQETQYFGPGTRLLVL.

V is TRBV7-2 and J is TRBJ1-5, with D tentatively TRBD1 (6 bases). The CDR3 has 14 residues. Trimming cost V 2 bases and J 6 bases, with 11 bases left between them. Germline values: CDR1 SGHTA, CDR2 FQGNSA. As DNA, the CDR3 is TGTGCCAGCAGCTTAACAACAGGGATTCAGCCCCAGCATTTT. As protein: CASSLTTGIQPQHF.

The chain combines TRBV7-2 with TRBJ2-7; a weak D match, TRBD1 (5 bases). CDR1 and CDR2 from the germline V gene are SGHTA and FQGNSA. The CDR3 is 14 amino acids. Trimming removed 2 bases from V and 3 bases from J, with 11 bases in between. The CDR3 region has the DNA TGTGCCAGCAGCTTACAGGGCGCCGGCTACGAGCAGTACTTC. As protein: CASSLQGAGYEQYF.

The chain couples TRBV18 to TRBJ2-2, with 12 positions matching TRBD1. Unmatched junction bases numbered 5, after V lost 3 bases and J lost 0 bases. Per germline, CDR1 KGHSH and CDR2 LQKENI. The CDR3 runs to 18 residues. The CDR3 DNA reads TGTGCCAGCTCACCTACCGGGACAGGGGGCCCGAACACCGGGGAGCTGTTTTTT. Its protein is CASSPTGTGGPNTGELFF.

The V call is TRBV12-5, the J call TRBJ1-5, with D unresolved. V lost 1 base and J lost 4, with 20 bases in between. Germline assignment: CDR1 LGHNT and CDR2 FRNRAP. This CDR3 has 18 residues. The CDR3 bases are TGTGCTAGTGGTTTGGCCCCCCGGCCGACCCTAGCGAATCAGCCCCAGCATTTT. This encodes CASGLAPRPTLANQPQHF.

V gene TRBV3-1 (or the pseudogene TRBV3-2) combines with J gene TRBJ2-3; 15 bases map to TRBD2. The J segment lost 2 bases and the V segment lost 4 bases, leaving 7 bases of the junction unmatched. The length of the CDR3 is 18 residues. Germline V gene data show CDR1 as LGHDT and CDR2 as YNNKEL (reference sequence). CDR3 DNA sequence: TGTGCCAGCAGCCCCGGGACTAGCGGGGGGCAGAACACAGATACGCAGTATTTT. It is translated as CASSPGTSGGQNTDTQYF.

This rearrangement joins TRBV9 to TRBJ1-4; no clear D gene. The CDR3 sequence is 14 residues long. With 2 bases removed from V and 0 bases from J, the gap between germline ends came to 5 bases. Germline CDR1 SGDLS, CDR2 YYNGEE. The CDR3 DNA is TGTGCCAGCAGCGTTACAGCAACTAATGAAAAACTGTTTTTT. Translating gives CASSVTATNEKLFF.

This chain uses TRBV19 with TRBJ1-1, with TRBD1 matching 8 bases. The junction had 5 bases not matched to a gene; V was cut back by 0 bases and J by 5 bases. CDR1 and CDR2 from the germline V gene are LNHDA and SQIVND (reference sequence). This CDR3 is built from 15 residues. In nucleotides, the CDR3 is TGTGCCAGTAGTATAGACTGGACAGGGAGGACTGAAGCTTTCTTT. The encoded protein is CASSIDWTGRTEAFF.

V is TRBV11-3 and J is TRBJ1-1; unclear D gene. The germline V gene has CDR1 SGHNT and CDR2 YENEEA. V lost 2 bases, J lost 0 bases, and 7 bases lay in between. The CDR3 contains 14 residues. The CDR3 loop reads CASSLPGMNTEAFF. In nucleotides, the CDR3 is TGTGCCAGCAGCTTACCGGGAATGAACACTGAAGCTTTCTTT.

The chain couples TRBV4-3 to TRBJ1-1; the D gene is possibly TRBD1 (6 bases). The CDR3 covers 15 residues. Trimming removed 4 bases at V and 2 bases at J, with 14 bases between. Germline V gene sequence: CDR1 LGHNA, CDR2 YSLEER. CDR3 region: CASSPGGAGNTEAFF. The CDR3 DNA follows: TGCGCCAGCAGCCCCGGGGGGGCGGGAAACACTGAAGCTTTCTTT.

The CDR3 sequence: CSVEPGTQRGGNEQFF. DNA of the CDR3: TGCAGCGTTGAACCTGGGACCCAGCGGGGGGGGAATGAGCAGTTCTTC. The chain uses TRBV29-1 and TRBJ2-1; TRBD2 agrees at 10 bases. The ends lost 2 bases at V and 7 bases at J; junction bases unmatched: 11. The CDR3 contains 16 residues. Germline CDR1 is SQVTM and CDR2 is ANQGSEA.

This clone has more than one count but fewer than ten. The chain couples TRBV27 to TRBJ2-7; weak D call: TRBD1 (6 bases). CDR3 length: 14 residues. V was pared by 5 bases and J by 3 bases, with 14 bases between. Germline lookup yields CDR1 MNHEY and CDR2 SMNVEV (reference sequence). The CDR3 loop is CASSPSGTLYEQYF. The CDR3 nucleotides read TGTGCCAGCAGTCCATCCGGGACACTCTACGAGCAGTACTTC.

Only one count was recorded for this clone. The chain recombines TRBV4-2 with TRBJ1-2; a weak D match, TRBD1 (5 bases). Deletions cut 0 bases from V and 5 bases from J, with 10 bases between. The CDR3 is 14 amino acids. Germline V gives CDR1 LGHNA, CDR2 YNFKEQ. Here the CDR3 reads CASSQDPGNYGYTF. The CDR3 coding sequence is TGTGCCAGCAGCCAAGATCCAGGGAATTATGGCTACACCTTC.

The chain has TRBV5-1 and TRBJ2-5; 7 bases line up with TRBD1. This CDR3 spans 17 amino acids. V lost 4 bases, J lost 1 base, and 13 bases stayed unmatched. Germline CDR1 is SGHRS and CDR2 is YFSETQ. The CDR3 coding sequence is TGCGCCAGCAGCCGCTGGGTGGCCGGGACAGCCCAAGAGACCCAGTACTTC. Translated, it gives CASSRWVAGTAQETQYF.